The entry below describes one T cell receptor (beta chain). These data belong to a study of blood T cell repertoires in COVID-19. Study information: Italy, Spain and the United States were the sources of the convalescent and acute COVID-19 samples.

Donors of Cohort 3 who recovered were those that had two negative PCRs, clearance, or symptom resolution. Trimming cost V 10 bases and J 5 bases; bases outside gene matches: 9. The CDR3 is made up of 13 amino acids. Germline lookup yields CDR1 MNHEY and CDR2 SVGAGI. Sequencing used immunoSEQ multiplex PCR; TCRdb keeps in-frame clones, though not all of them. The sample lists hundreds of thousands of clones; around 89% were seen once. Specimen: PBMCs or T cells enriched from blood (not recorded which). The genes are TRBV6-5 and TRBJ2-5; 8 bases are a match to TRBD2. The origin of this receptor is a man aged 30-40 years who had recovered from COVID-19. The CDR3 DNA sequence: TGTGCCACCCTGCGGGGGGCGCGGGAGACCCAGTACTTC. This sequence encodes CATLRGARETQYF.